The 25 T cell receptor beta chains in this list originate from one sample, sequenced in a study of cytomegalovirus exposure and HLA in healthy donors. Produced via immunoSEQ multiplex PCR; TCRdb's table is partial and in-frame only. The sample contains approximately 140,000 clones, 85% to 90% of which appear only once. Sample: PBMCs. All receptors come from a young man in good health and CMV-seronegative.

The gene calls are TRBV2 and TRBJ2-4; TRBD1 matches 11 bases. V gave up 3 bases and J gave up 0 bases; unmatched junction bases: 7. CDR3 size: 18 residues. CDR1 is SNHLY, CDR2 FYNNEI, per germline. CDR3 protein: CASSDWDRGILAKNIQYF. The DNA of the CDR3 is TGTGCCAGCAGTGATTGGGACAGGGGGATTCTAGCCAAAAACATTCAGTACTTC.

The chain recombines TRBV9 with TRBJ2-2; TRBD2 is a possible D gene (6 bases). V was clipped by 3 bases and J by 4 bases, with 16 bases between them. CDR3 length equals 16 residues. The germline CDR1 and CDR2 sequences are SGDLS and YYNGEE. The CDR3 sequence: CASSDMTRGSTGELFF. The CDR3 bases are TGTGCCAGCAGCGATATGACTCGGGGGAGCACCGGGGAGCTGTTTTTT.

This clone has a single count. V usage is TRBV6-5 and J usage is TRBJ1-5; 8 bases match TRBD1. Germline trimming cut 8 bases from V and 7 bases from J; bases unmatched to any gene: 4. The CDR3 is made up of 12 amino acids. CDR1 MNHEY and CDR2 SVGAGI come from the germline V gene. The DNA for the CDR3 is TGTGCCAGCCAGGGGGCCGGACAGCCCCAGCATTTT. Translated: CASQGAGQPQHF.

The V and J genes are TRBV6-5 and TRBJ2-3, with a weak D call TRBD2 (7 bases). CDR3 length equals 14 residues. V was clipped by 11 bases and J by 1 base, with 16 bases between them. CDR1 and CDR2 (germline): MNHEY, SVGAGI. CDR3: CASQPGGGTDTQYF. The CDR3, as DNA: TGTGCCTCCCAACCGGGGGGCGGCACAGATACGCAGTATTTT.

The rearrangement links TRBV7-8 to TRBJ2-2, with 8 bases that match TRBD1. The V gene's germline CDR1 is SGHVS and CDR2 FQNEAQ. This CDR3 spans 15 amino acids. V lost 1 base, J lost 7 bases, and 5 bases stayed unmatched. This CDR3 is CASSLGRGRVGELFF. CDR3 nucleotides: TGTGCCAGCAGCTTAGGCAGGGGGCGGGTCGGGGAGCTGTTTTTT.

The chain couples TRBV5-1 to TRBJ2-2, with D perhaps TRBD2 (5 bases). The CDR3 length is 15 residues. The V gene's germline CDR1 is SGHRS and CDR2 YFSETQ. V was cut by 4 bases and J by 6 bases, with 16 bases left in between. In nucleotides, the CDR3 is TGCGCCAGCAGCGCCTCGGGGTTGACACCCGGGGAGCTGTTTTTT. Its translation: CASSASGLTPGELFF.

The V gene is TRBV4-1, the J gene TRBJ2-1, with D hard to call. Germline-derived CDR1 and CDR2 are MGHRA and YSYEKL. Trimming stripped 1 base from V and 0 bases from J, with 16 bases between. The CDR3 runs 18 residues. As DNA, the CDR3 is TGCGCCAGCAGCCAAGTCTGGTTGAGGCAGAGCTCCTACAATGAGCAGTTCTTC. Protein: CASSQVWLRQSSYNEQFF.

This rearrangement joins TRBV10-3 to TRBJ2-7; D may be TRBD1 (6 bases). This CDR3 has 16 amino acids. Germline V gene sequence: CDR1 ENHRY, CDR2 SYGVKD. V was pared by 6 bases and J by 1 base, with 19 bases between. CDR3 amino acids: CAISDPIRDTSYEQYF. The CDR3 DNA sequence: TGTGCCATCAGCGATCCAATACGGGACACATCCTACGAGCAGTACTTC.

The rearrangement uses TRBV6-5 and TRBJ1-1, with D maybe TRBD1 (5 bases). The V end lost 6 bases, the J end lost 1 base, and 9 bases lay between the germline ends. The length of the CDR3 is 13 residues. CDR1 and CDR2 from the germline V gene are MNHEY and SVGAGI. CDR3 DNA sequence: TGTGCCAGCAGCCAACAGGAGAACACTGAAGCTTTCTTT. Translation: CASSQQENTEAFF.

The genes are TRBV2 and TRBJ2-7; the match to TRBD1 covers 8 bases. This CDR3 region has 13 residues. Germline V lookup: CDR1 SNHLY, CDR2 FYNNEI. J was trimmed by 2 bases and V by 8 bases; bases with no gene match: 5. DNA for the CDR3: TGTGCCAGCGGACTGGACAGGGCCTACGAGCAGTACTTC. It is translated as CASGLDRAYEQYF.

This clone was counted once. The chain employs TRBV6-5 and TRBJ2-1, with 7 bases lining up with TRBD1. V lost 2 bases to trimming and J lost 12 bases; unmatched junction nucleotides: 10. The CDR3 covers 14 residues. Germline V lookup: CDR1 MNHEY, CDR2 SVGAGI. The chain's CDR3 is CASSYEQGRTAQFF. In DNA form, the CDR3 reads TGTGCCAGCAGTTACGAACAGGGGCGCACCGCGCAGTTCTTC.

The chain employs TRBV4-1 and TRBJ2-1; 11 positions match TRBD2. CDR3 size: 16 residues. Germline CDR1 reads MGHRA; CDR2 reads YSYEKL. V was pared by 1 base and J by 4 bases, with 3 bases of the junction left unmatched. The CDR3 region has the DNA TGCGCCAGCAGCCAAGTTAGGACTAGCGGGTACAATGAGCAGTTCTTC. This translates into CASSQVRTSGYNEQFF.

The rearrangement links TRBV6-5 to TRBJ1-4; 10 bases match TRBD1. The CDR3 is 15 residues long. The V and J ends lost 6 bases and 10 bases, in that order; junction bases with no gene match: 11. CDR1 is MNHEY and CDR2 is SVGAGI in the germline V gene. This CDR3 reads CASSRGTGEMGKLFF. CDR3 DNA: TGTGCCAGCAGCCGCGGGACAGGGGAGATGGGAAAACTGTTTTTT.

The gene calls are TRBV4-1 and TRBJ2-7; 7 nucleotides agree with TRBD1. The CDR3 contains 14 residues. V lost 4 bases to trimming and J lost 6 bases; unmatched junction nucleotides: 9. Germline lookup yields CDR1 MGHRA and CDR2 YSYEKL. The CDR3 sequence: CASSPWTGVAEQYF. In nucleotides, the CDR3 is TGCGCCAGCAGCCCTTGGACAGGCGTCGCCGAGCAGTACTTC.

This chain joins TRBV28 and TRBJ2-7; TRBD2 is a possible D gene (7 bases). Germline values: CDR1 MDHEN, CDR2 SYDVKM. This CDR3 is built from 16 residues. V was shortened by 0 bases and J by 4 bases, with 16 bases between the two germline ends. Written as DNA, the CDR3 is TGTGCCAGCAGTTTATGGGGCGACGGGGGGCGGTACGAGCAGTACTTC. Its protein product is CASSLWGDGGRYEQYF.

The chain links TRBV21-1 to TRBJ1-4; the DNA was not used to check the table's D call, TRBD1. TRBV21-1 is a pseudogene segment. CDR3 length equals 14 residues. For the CDR3, the DNA is TGTGCCAGCAGCAAAACAGGGTTTCATGAAAAACTGTTTTTT. Its translation is CASSKTGFHEKLFF.

This clone has a single count. The chain joins TRBV27 to TRBJ2-7; D call uncertain. Germline V gene sequence: CDR1 MNHEY, CDR2 SMNVEV (reference sequence). V lost 5 bases and J 2 bases, leaving 13 bases between the germline ends. The CDR3 has 14 amino acids. The CDR3 region is CASSRYSVPYEQYF. The CDR3 DNA reads TGTGCCAGCAGTCGGTACTCGGTTCCCTACGAGCAGTACTTC.

V gene TRBV7-2 combines with J gene TRBJ2-2, with D tentatively TRBD2 (5 bases). The CDR3 runs to 16 residues. The V gene lost 4 bases and the J gene lost 2 bases, with 14 bases spanning the gap. The germline CDR1 and CDR2 sequences are SGHTA and FQGNSA. The CDR3 loop reads CASSSQLGINTGELFF. The CDR3 region has the DNA TGTGCCAGCAGCTCGCAACTCGGGATAAACACCGGGGAGCTGTTTTTT.

This clone has only one observation. The chain has TRBV28 and TRBJ1-1; unclear D gene. V lost 5 bases, J lost 5 bases, and 21 bases lay in between. The V gene's germline CDR1 is MDHEN and CDR2 SYDVKM. The CDR3 consists of 16 residues. The CDR3 nucleotides are TGTGCCAGCAGTCCCGCCGGGTACGGAGGTGGGACTGAAGCTTTCTTT. Amino acids: CASSPAGYGGGTEAFF.

This chain uses TRBV4-1 with TRBJ1-3; D is ambiguous. The CDR3 loop spans 17 amino acids. Germline lookup yields CDR1 MGHRA and CDR2 YSYEKL. V lost 1 base and J 0 bases, leaving 13 bases between the germline ends. The CDR3 DNA reads TGCGCCAGCAGCCAAGGGGCGGGCGCTGGCTCTGGAAACACCATATATTTT. Translation: CASSQGAGAGSGNTIYF.

The rearrangement links TRBV7-2 to TRBJ1-1, with 7 bases lining up with TRBD1. This CDR3 has 15 amino acids. The V gene's germline CDR1 is SGHTA and CDR2 FQGNSA. V shed 5 bases and J 3 bases; nucleotides not matched to a gene: 9. The CDR3 sequence: CASSPTQGVYTEAFF. The DNA of the CDR3 is TGTGCCAGCAGCCCAACCCAGGGGGTCTACACTGAAGCTTTCTTT.

This CDR3 reads CASSFDETGTSGPYEQYF. The CDR3 coding sequence is TGTGCCAGCAGTTTTGATGAGACCGGGACTAGCGGTCCCTACGAGCAGTACTTC. The chain has TRBV28 and TRBJ2-7, with 11 bases identical to TRBD2. This CDR3 comprises 18 residues. The germline CDR1 and CDR2 sequences are MDHEN and SYDVKM. V lost 3 bases, J lost 2 bases, and 12 bases stayed unmatched. Full variable domain (rest looked up from reference TRBV28 and TRBJ2-7): DVKVTQSSRYLVKRTGEKVFLECVQDMDHENMFWYRQDPGLGLRLIYFSYDVKMKEKGDIPEGYSVSREKKERFSLILESASTNQTSMYLCASSFDETGTSGPYEQYFGPGTRLTVT.

The rearrangement joins TRBV11-2 to TRBJ2-5; 7 bases align to TRBD2. With V trimmed by 5 bases and J by 5 bases, 11 bases remained unmatched. The CDR3 spans 15 residues. Germline-derived CDR1 and CDR2 are SGHAT and FQNNGV. The CDR3 region has the DNA TGTGCCAGCAGCGGGAGGGTGCGATCAGAGGAGACCCAGTACTTC. Its protein is CASSGRVRSEETQYF.

This chain links TRBV6-1 with TRBJ2-7; D is possibly TRBD1 (6 bases). Trimming shortened V by 4 bases and J by 0 bases, and 19 bases separated the two germline ends. Germline loops: CDR1 MNHNS, CDR2 SASEGT. The CDR3 is 17 residues long. CDR3 protein: CASSAEPRQDSSYEQYF. The CDR3 nucleotides read TGTGCCAGCAGTGCCGAGCCCAGGCAGGACAGCTCCTACGAGCAGTACTTC.

This chain connects TRBV4-1 to TRBJ2-4; TRBD2 aligns across 10 bases. Trimming cost V 10 bases and J 3 bases; bases outside gene matches: 12. The CDR3 consists of 16 residues. The germline CDR1 and CDR2 sequences are MGHRA and YSYEKL. CDR3 amino acids: CATRREAGGGKNIQYF. The CDR3 nucleotides read TGCGCCACCAGGCGGGAAGCGGGGGGGGGCAAAAACATTCAGTACTTC.